Listed here are 17 T cell receptor beta chains from one sample, sequenced in a study of blood T cell repertoires in COVID-19. Sequenced by immunoSEQ multiplex PCR; TCRdb stores in-frame clones only, minus some. The sample lists hundreds of thousands of clones, roughly nine tenths occurring once. The specimen was PBMCs or T cells enriched from blood (not recorded which). The receptors come from a man aged 25-45 years who had recovered from COVID-19.

The genes are TRBV30 and TRBJ1-1; D unclear. V lost 2 bases and J lost 6, with 16 bases in between. The CDR3 is 14 residues long. Per the germline V gene, CDR1 is GTSNPN and CDR2 is SVGIG (reference sequence). The CDR3 DNA reads as TGTGCCTGGAGTAGCCCACTTCAGGTCGCTGAAGCTTTCTTT. Translation: CAWSSPLQVAEAFF.

This rearrangement joins TRBV27 to TRBJ2-6; tentative D call: TRBD2 (6 bases). The CDR3 extends over 15 amino acids. The ends were cut back, 4 bases at V and 2 bases at J, with 9 bases in the middle. Germline lookup yields CDR1 MNHEY and CDR2 SMNVEV (reference sequence). The DNA of the CDR3 is TGTGCCAGCAGTTATTGGGGGGCTGGGGCCAACGTCCTGACTTTC. Translation gives CASSYWGAGANVLTF.

Concerning this clone itself: The same CDR3 also results from other DNA sequences found in this sample. The J gene is TRBJ1-2, the V gene TRBV28; tentative D call: TRBD1 (6 bases). V lost 6 bases and J lost 2, with 10 bases in between. This CDR3 is 13 amino acids long. Germline CDR1 is MDHEN and CDR2 is SYDVKM. The CDR3 region has the DNA TGTGCCAGCAGCTTGACAGGCAACTATGGCTACACCTTC. Translating gives CASSLTGNYGYTF.

The V and J genes are TRBV7-2 and TRBJ1-1; 7 bases agree with TRBD1. Losses at the gene ends were 5 bases for V and 0 bases for J; bases not matched to a gene: 6. This CDR3 has 15 amino acids. The germline CDR1 and CDR2 sequences are SGHTA and FQGNSA. CDR3 sequence: CASSPRQGLNTEAFF. The CDR3 nucleotides are TGTGCCAGCAGCCCACGACAGGGACTGAACACTGAAGCTTTCTTT.

The gene calls are TRBV19 and TRBJ1-5; D may be TRBD1 (6 bases). Trimming left V 5 bases short and J 9 bases short, with 20 bases between. CDR3 length equals 15 residues. From germline, CDR1 is LNHDA and CDR2 SQIVND (reference sequence). CDR3 DNA sequence: TGTGCCAGTAGTGCCAATCAGGGGAACCAGGGGCCCCAGCATTTT. Translation gives CASSANQGNQGPQHF.

The rearrangement joins TRBV2 to TRBJ2-3, with 8 bases that match TRBD2. Germline V lookup: CDR1 SNHLY, CDR2 FYNNEI. J was trimmed by 2 bases and V by 4 bases; bases with no gene match: 8. This CDR3 comprises 16 residues. The CDR3, as DNA: TGTGCCAGCAGTGTTGGAACTAGCGGCTTCACAGATACGCAGTATTTT. It yields the protein CASSVGTSGFTDTQYF.

This chain links TRBV18 with TRBJ2-7, with TRBD1 matching 10 bases. J lost 2 bases, V lost 3 bases, and 7 bases had no gene match. This CDR3 is 16 amino acids long. Germline loops: CDR1 KGHSH, CDR2 LQKENI. The CDR3 sequence: CASSPQGTGDPYEQYF. CDR3 DNA: TGTGCCAGCTCACCCCAAGGGACAGGGGACCCCTACGAGCAGTACTTC.

V is TRBV6-5 and J is TRBJ1-1, with D possibly matching TRBD1 (5 bases). Germline CDR1 is MNHEY and CDR2 is SVGAGI. CDR3 size: 14 residues. V gave up 5 bases and J gave up 0 bases, with 10 bases separating them. The CDR3 here is CASSQRQLNTEAFF. The CDR3 nucleotides read TGTGCCAGCAGTCAGAGACAGTTGAACACTGAAGCTTTCTTT.

Only a few counts were recorded for this clone. The rearrangement joins TRBV12-3 or TRBV12-4 to TRBJ2-7, with D perhaps TRBD1 (6 bases). The CDR3 runs to 12 residues. V was pared by 4 bases and J by 3 bases, with 7 bases between. The chain's CDR3 is CASSSGDYEQYF. The CDR3 nucleotides are TGTGCCAGCAGTTCAGGGGACTACGAGCAGTACTTC.

This sequence joins TRBV12-3 or TRBV12-4 and TRBJ2-1; TRBD1 might be the D (5 bases). The CDR3 is made up of 11 amino acids. V was cut by 6 bases and J by 11 bases, with 11 bases left in between. The CDR3 bases are TGTGCCAGCAGCCGTGGGGCTCAGCAGTTCTTC. Translation gives CASSRGAQQFF.

The chain employs TRBV29-1 and TRBJ2-3, with TRBD2 matching over 8 bases. V trimming: 4 bases; J trimming: 6 bases; junction bases outside the gene matches: 9. The CDR3 consists of 14 residues. CDR1 SQVTM and CDR2 ANQGSEA come from the germline V gene. The CDR3 loop is CSVVGTSFFDTQYF. CDR3 DNA sequence: TGCAGCGTTGTAGGGACTAGTTTTTTTGATACGCAGTATTTT.

This chain uses TRBV28 with TRBJ2-1; the match to TRBD2 covers 12 bases. The trim removed 3 bases at V and 8 bases at J, leaving 5 bases unmatched. The length of the CDR3 is 15 residues. CDR1 is MDHEN, CDR2 SYDVKM, per germline. This chain's CDR3 is CASSFPGLAGHEQFF. For the CDR3, the DNA is TGTGCCAGCAGTTTTCCGGGACTAGCGGGCCATGAGCAGTTCTTC.

This clone occurred once. The chain has TRBV5-1 and TRBJ2-2, with a tentative D call TRBD1 (6 bases). The CDR3 length is 15 residues. The germline V gene encodes CDR1 SGHRS and CDR2 YFSETQ. V gave up 4 bases and J gave up 2 bases, with 12 bases separating them. CDR3 nucleotides: TGCGCCAGCAGCCTGGACAGCCTAAACACCGGGGAGCTGTTTTTT. It codes for CASSLDSLNTGELFF.

This sequence joins TRBV4-1 and TRBJ1-4, with TRBD1 matching over 8 bases. CDR1 and CDR2 from the germline V gene are MGHRA and YSYEKL. V dropped 7 bases and J dropped 8; count of bases not matched to a gene: 18. The CDR3 covers 17 residues. CDR3 protein: CASTSNSPTGVGEKLFF. Written as DNA, the CDR3 is TGCGCCAGCACAAGTAACAGCCCGACAGGGGTAGGGGAAAAACTGTTTTTT.

The rearrangement uses TRBV6-5 and TRBJ1-5; no firm D call. The V and J ends lost 6 bases and 1 base respectively, with 13 bases between them. Germline values: CDR1 MNHEY, CDR2 SVGAGI. This CDR3 has 15 amino acids. DNA for the CDR3: TGTGCCAGCAGGGCCCGGGAATGGAGCAATCAGCCCCAGCATTTT. It codes for CASRAREWSNQPQHF.

The chain couples TRBV3-1 (or the pseudogene TRBV3-2) to TRBJ1-2; no reliable D call. Trimming left V 2 bases short and J 5 bases short, with 12 bases between. The V gene's germline CDR1 is LGHDT and CDR2 YNNKEL (reference sequence). This CDR3 spans 14 amino acids. The CDR3 DNA reads TGTGCCAGCAGCCAATTTGCAGGAAAGTATGGCTACACCTTC. It codes for CASSQFAGKYGYTF.

This clone was observed a single time. This chain joins TRBV19 and TRBJ2-6; no firm D call. Germline V gene lookup returns CDR1 LNHDA and CDR2 SQIVND (reference sequence). This CDR3 has 14 amino acids. Between the trimmed V and J ends, which lost 7 bases and 0 bases, there was a span of 7 bases. CDR3 sequence (DNA): TGTGCCAGTAAACAGAGCTCTGGGGCCAACGTCCTGACTTTC. Amino acid sequence: CASKQSSGANVLTF.